What follows describes a single T cell receptor (beta chain). The data were obtained in a study of cytomegalovirus exposure and HLA in healthy donors. This CDR3 is built from 14 residues. V was pared by 7 bases and J by 0 bases, with 12 bases between. Germline V gene sequence: CDR1 LNHDA, CDR2 SQIVND (reference sequence). 60 Vbeta and 13 Jbeta primers were used in PCR. Using immunoSEQ multiplex PCR, the repertoire was profiled, and TCRdb retains in-frame clones only, with some absent. The sample shows about 150,000 clones, 70% to 80% of them seen only once. The gene calls are TRBV19 and TRBJ1-2; D is possibly TRBD1 (6 bases). Sequenced input: PBMCs. This TCR was sampled from a human donor in good health. DNA of the CDR3: TGTGCCAGTAATCCCAGGGGCGCTAACTATGGCTACACCTTC. Translated: CASNPRGANYGYTF. The complete variable domain, with remaining parts taken from reference TRBV19 and TRBJ1-2, reads DGGITQSPKYLFRKEGQNVTLSCEQNLNHDAMYWYRQDPGQGLRLIYYSQIVNDFQKGDIAEGYSVSREKKESFPLTVTSAQKNPTAFYLCASNPRGANYGYTFGSGTRLTVV.